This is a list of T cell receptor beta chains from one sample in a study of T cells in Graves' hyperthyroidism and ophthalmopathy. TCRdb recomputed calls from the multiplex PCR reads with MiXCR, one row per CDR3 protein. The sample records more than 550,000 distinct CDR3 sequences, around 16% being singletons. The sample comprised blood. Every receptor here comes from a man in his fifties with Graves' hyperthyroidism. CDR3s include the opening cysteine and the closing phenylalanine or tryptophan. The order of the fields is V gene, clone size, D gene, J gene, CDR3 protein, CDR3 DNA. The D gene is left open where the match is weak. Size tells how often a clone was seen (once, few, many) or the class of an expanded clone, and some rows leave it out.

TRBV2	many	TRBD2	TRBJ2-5	CASSPSGAWGETQYF	TGTGCCAGCAGTCCTAGCGGGGCCTGGGGTGAGACCCAGTACTTC
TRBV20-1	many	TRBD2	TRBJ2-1	CSAKLAGVYNEQFF	TGCAGTGCTAAACTAGCGGGGGTCTACAATGAGCAGTTCTTC
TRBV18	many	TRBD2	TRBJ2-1	CASSLTSGSFYEQFF	TGTGCCAGCTCACTTACTAGCGGGAGTTTCTATGAGCAGTTCTTC
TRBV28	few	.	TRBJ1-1	CASSPTWIPSNTEAFF	TGTGCCAGCAGCCCGACTTGGATTCCATCGAACACTGAAGCTTTCTTT
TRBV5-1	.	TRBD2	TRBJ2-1	CASRPLADPEGEQFF	TGCGCCAGCAGACCACTAGCGGACCCTGAGGGTGAGCAGTTCTTC
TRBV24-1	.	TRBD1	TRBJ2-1	CATSDRGQTNNGQFF	TGTGCCACCAGTGACCGGGGACAGACGAACAATGGGCAGTTCTTC
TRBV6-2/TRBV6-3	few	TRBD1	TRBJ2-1	CASSSIRQGAYNEQFF	TGTGCCAGCAGTTCCATCCGACAGGGGGCTTACAATGAGCAGTTCTTC
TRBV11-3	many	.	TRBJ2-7	CASSLLPGDSYEQYF	TGTGCCAGCAGCTTATTGCCAGGGGACTCCTACGAGCAGTACTTC
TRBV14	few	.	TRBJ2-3	CASSQGEALTQYF	TGTGCCAGCAGCCAGGGGGAGGCGTTGACGCAGTATTTT
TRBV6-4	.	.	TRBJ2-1	CASSDVPRGHNEQFF	TGTGCCAGCAGTGACGTCCCCAGGGGTCACAATGAGCAGTTCTTC
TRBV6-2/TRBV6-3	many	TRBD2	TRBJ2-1	CASSAGTSRDNEQFF	TGTGCCAGCAGTGCCGGGACTAGCAGAGACAATGAGCAGTTCTTC
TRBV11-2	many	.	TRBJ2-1	CASSLDGGGGPYNEQFF	TGTGCCAGCAGCTTAGACGGTGGGGGCGGCCCCTACAATGAGCAGTTCTTC
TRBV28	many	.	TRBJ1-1	CASSLGGGVMNTEAFF	TGTGCCAGCAGTTTAGGGGGGGGGGTAATGAACACTGAAGCTTTCTTT
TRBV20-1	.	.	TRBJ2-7	CSARRQPPFSYEQYF	TGCAGTGCTAGAAGGCAGCCTCCATTCTCCTACGAGCAGTACTTC
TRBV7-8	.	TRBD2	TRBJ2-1	CASSLDPPGLGVVEQFF	TGTGCCAGCAGCTTGGACCCCCCGGGACTAGGGGTTGTTGAGCAGTTCTTC
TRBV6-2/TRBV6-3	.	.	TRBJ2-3	CASITAGPDTQYF	TGTGCCAGCATTACGGCGGGTCCAGATACGCAGTATTTT
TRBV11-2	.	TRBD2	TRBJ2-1	CASSPRGAGGGNEQSF	TGTGCCAGCAGCCCCAGAGGAGCGGGAGGGGGGAATGAGCAGTCCTTC
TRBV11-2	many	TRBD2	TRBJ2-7	CASSLNGAGSSYEQYF	TGTGCCAGCAGCTTAAATGGAGCGGGATCATCCTACGAGCAGTACTTC